One T cell receptor (beta chain) is described in this entry. Its specificity is not known. These data come from a study of CD4 T cells in relation to SARS-CoV-2 and coronaviruses. Across the whole study: Shared crossreactive spike epitopes were mapped to their HLA restriction.

Whole-study findings and limits: Compared with monoreactive clones, crossreactive clones showed significantly weaker SARS-CoV-2 expansion. In around three fifths of donors, memory CD4+ clonotypes crossrecognized SARS-CoV-2 and at least one common cold coronavirus spike.

Before the COVID-19 pandemic, during about 2010-2019, CD4+ T cells were taken from unexposed donors. Deep TCR-beta sequencing used DNA from uncultured naive and memory CD4+ T cells. Libraries were prepared by immunoSEQ multiplex PCR; TCRdb keeps only in-frame clonotypes and omits some of them. The data hold around 56,000 clones, with 70% to 90% observed a single time. The V and J ends lost 0 bases and 3 bases respectively, with 9 bases between them. The CDR3 covers 15 residues. Germline values: CDR1 LGHDT, CDR2 YNNKEL (reference sequence). The clonotype comes from a human donor in good health. This chain connects TRBV3-1 (or the pseudogene TRBV3-2) to TRBJ1-5, with D possibly being TRBD1 (6 bases). The source material was memory CD4+ T cells from PBMCs. The CDR3 is CASSQEGGANQPQHF. The CDR3 nucleotides are TGTGCCAGCAGCCAAGAAGGGGGGGCCAATCAGCCCCAGCATTTT.